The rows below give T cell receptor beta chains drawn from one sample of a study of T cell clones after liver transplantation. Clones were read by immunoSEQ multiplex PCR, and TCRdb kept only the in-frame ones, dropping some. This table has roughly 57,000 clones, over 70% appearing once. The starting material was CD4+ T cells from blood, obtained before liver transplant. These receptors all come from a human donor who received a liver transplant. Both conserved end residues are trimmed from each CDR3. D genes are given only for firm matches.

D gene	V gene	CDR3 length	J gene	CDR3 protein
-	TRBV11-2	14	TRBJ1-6	ASSARGVSYNSPLH
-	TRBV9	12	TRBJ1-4	ASSVAPRGEKLF
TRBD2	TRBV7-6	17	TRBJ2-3	ASSLGRGLALYSTDTQY
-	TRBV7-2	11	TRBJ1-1	ASSSGQGQEAF
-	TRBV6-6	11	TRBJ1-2	ASSYSRRAGYT
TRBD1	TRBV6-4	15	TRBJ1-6	ASRLRQGSARGSPLH
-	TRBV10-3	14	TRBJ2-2	AISESRAGNTGELF
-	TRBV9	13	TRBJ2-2	ASSGQVRGTGELF
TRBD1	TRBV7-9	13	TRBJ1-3	ASSRRTGSGNTIY
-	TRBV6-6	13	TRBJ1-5	ASSAAGRSNQPQH
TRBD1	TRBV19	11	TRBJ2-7	ASSRDRDDEQY
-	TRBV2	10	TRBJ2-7	ASTRTGGEQY
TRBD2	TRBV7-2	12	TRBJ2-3	ASSRGLVADTQY
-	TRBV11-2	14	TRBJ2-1	ASSRGNLGRKDEQF
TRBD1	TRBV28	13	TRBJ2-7	ASTAPGTASYEQY
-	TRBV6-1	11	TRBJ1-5	ASKPDSNQPQH
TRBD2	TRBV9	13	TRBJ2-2	ASSPRGGQVGELF
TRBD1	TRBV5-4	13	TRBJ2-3	ASSFRSQGADTQY
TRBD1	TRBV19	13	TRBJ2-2	ASSHRGRETGELF
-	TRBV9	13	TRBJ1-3	ASSVGGNTGNTIY
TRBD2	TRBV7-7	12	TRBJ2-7	ASSISGGDYEQY
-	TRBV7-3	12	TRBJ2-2	ASSLTFQAGELF
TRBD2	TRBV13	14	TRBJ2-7	ASSLGSGLDPYEQY